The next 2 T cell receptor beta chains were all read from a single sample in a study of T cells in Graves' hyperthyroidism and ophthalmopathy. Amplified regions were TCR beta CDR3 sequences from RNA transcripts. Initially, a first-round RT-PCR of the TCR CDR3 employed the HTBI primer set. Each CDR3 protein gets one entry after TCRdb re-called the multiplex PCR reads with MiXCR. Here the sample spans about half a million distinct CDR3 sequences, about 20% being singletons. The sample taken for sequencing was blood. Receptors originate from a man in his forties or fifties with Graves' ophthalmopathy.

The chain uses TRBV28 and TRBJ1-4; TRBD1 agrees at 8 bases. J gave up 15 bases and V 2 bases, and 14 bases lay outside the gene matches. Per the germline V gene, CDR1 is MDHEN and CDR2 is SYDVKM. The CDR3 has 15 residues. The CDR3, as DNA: TGTGCCAGCAGTTTAAAGGACAGGGTCAGGGGGCAAGTGTTTTTT. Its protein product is CASSLKDRVRGQVFF.

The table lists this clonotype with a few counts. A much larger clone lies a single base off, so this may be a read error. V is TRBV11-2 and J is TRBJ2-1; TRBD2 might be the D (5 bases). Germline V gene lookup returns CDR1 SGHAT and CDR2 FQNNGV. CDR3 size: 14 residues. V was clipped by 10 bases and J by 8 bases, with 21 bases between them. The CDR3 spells CATRDRTPIDEQFF. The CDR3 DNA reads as TGTGCCACCCGGGATCGGACTCCGATCGATGAGCAGTTCTTC.